The TCR beta chain under discussion was sequenced for a study of neoadjuvant anti-PD-1 for oral cavity cancer. Trimming cost V 0 bases and J 5 bases, with 14 bases left between them. CDR3 length equals 17 residues. The germline gives CDR1 PRHDT, CDR2 FYEKMQ (reference sequence). The assay was immunoSEQ multiplex PCR, and TCRdb's table has in-frame clones only and misses some. Seen here are about 6,600 clones, around 40% observed once, and the top ten hold about 25%. This TCR derives from a person aged 35-80 years with oral cavity squamous cell carcinoma. This chain uses TRBV13 with TRBJ1-6; D is unclear. Sequenced material: tumor tissue, taken before nivolumab (anti-PD-1) treatment. CDR3 in amino acids: CASSLGGEGADNSPLHF. The CDR3 coding sequence is TGTGCCAGCAGCTTAGGTGGGGAGGGAGCCGATAATTCACCCCTCCACTTT.